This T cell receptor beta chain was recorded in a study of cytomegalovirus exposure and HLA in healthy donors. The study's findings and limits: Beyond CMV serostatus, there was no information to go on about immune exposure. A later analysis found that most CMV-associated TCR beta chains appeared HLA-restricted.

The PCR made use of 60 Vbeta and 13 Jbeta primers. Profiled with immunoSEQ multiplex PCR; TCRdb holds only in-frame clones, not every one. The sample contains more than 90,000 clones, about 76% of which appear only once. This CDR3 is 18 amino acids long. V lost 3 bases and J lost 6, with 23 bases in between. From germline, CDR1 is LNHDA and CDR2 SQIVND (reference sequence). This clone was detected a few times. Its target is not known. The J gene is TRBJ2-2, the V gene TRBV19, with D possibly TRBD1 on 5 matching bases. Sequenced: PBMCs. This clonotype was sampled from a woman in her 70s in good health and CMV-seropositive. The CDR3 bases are TGTGCCAGTAGTATTCTCCATTCATCCAGGACATTTTCCGGGGAGCTGTTTTTT. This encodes CASSILHSSRTFSGELFF. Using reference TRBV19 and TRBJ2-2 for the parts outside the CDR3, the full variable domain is DGGITQSPKYLFRKEGQNVTLSCEQNLNHDAMYWYRQDPGQGLRLIYYSQIVNDFQKGDIAEGYSVSREKKESFPLTVTSAQKNPTAFYLCASSILHSSRTFSGELFFGEGSRLTVL.